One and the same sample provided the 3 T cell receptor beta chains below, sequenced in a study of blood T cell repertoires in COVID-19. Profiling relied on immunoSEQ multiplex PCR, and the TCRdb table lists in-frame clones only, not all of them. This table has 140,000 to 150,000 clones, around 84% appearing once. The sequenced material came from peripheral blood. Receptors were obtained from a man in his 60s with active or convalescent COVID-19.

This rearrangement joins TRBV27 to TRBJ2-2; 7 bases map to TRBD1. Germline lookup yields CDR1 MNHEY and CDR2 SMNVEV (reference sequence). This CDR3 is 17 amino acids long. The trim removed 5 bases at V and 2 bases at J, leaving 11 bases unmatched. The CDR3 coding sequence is TGTGCCAGCAGTCTGGGGACAGCCGGGCCCAACACCGGGGAGCTGTTTTTT. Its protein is CASSLGTAGPNTGELFF.

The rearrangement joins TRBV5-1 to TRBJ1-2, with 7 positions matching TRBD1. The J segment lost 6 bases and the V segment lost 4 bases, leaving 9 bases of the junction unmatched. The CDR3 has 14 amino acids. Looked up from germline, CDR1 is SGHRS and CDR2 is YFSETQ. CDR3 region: CASSERGGRDGYTF. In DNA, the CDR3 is TGCGCCAGCAGCGAGCGAGGGGGCCGGGATGGCTACACCTTC.

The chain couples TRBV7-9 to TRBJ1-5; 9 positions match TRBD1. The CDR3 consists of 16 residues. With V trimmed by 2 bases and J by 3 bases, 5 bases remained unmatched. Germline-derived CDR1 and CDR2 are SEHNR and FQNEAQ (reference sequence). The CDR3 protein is CASSLYGQGINQPQHF. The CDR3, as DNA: TGTGCCAGCAGCTTATACGGACAGGGGATCAATCAGCCCCAGCATTTT.